The clone carrying this T cell receptor beta chain has a count of ten or more. As yet, its antigen is unknown. TCRbeta library preparation incorporated unique molecular identifiers. TCRdb reprocessed the PCR reads via MiXCR and lists one record per CDR3 protein. The sample has 480,000 or so distinct CDR3 sequences, approximately 10% seen once. The record originates from a study of T-cell reconstitution after alpha-beta-depleted transplantation in children. Notes on the study in general: TCRbeta diversity was high at day 60 in some patients (a result of surviving recipient T cells and thymic progenitors). One year after transplant, T-cell counts and diversity came mostly from newly produced T cells. Several hundred expanded graft clones reportedly were the source of alpha-beta T cells about two months after transplant.

The V gene end was trimmed by 3 bases and the J gene end by 5 bases; junction bases not matched to a gene: 2. Germline V lookup: CDR1 SGHTA, CDR2 FQGNSA. The length of the CDR3 is 13 residues. The chain recombines TRBV7-2 with TRBJ2-7; 9 bases align to TRBD2. The origin of this receptor is a child younger than 10 with inherited bone marrow failure, due to receive a stem cell transplant. The material sequenced was PBMCs, taken before TCRalphabeta/CD19-depleted stem cell transplant. For the CDR3, the DNA is TGTGCCAGCAGCTTTGCGGGAGGGCACGAGCAGTACTTC. This translates into CASSFAGGHEQYF.